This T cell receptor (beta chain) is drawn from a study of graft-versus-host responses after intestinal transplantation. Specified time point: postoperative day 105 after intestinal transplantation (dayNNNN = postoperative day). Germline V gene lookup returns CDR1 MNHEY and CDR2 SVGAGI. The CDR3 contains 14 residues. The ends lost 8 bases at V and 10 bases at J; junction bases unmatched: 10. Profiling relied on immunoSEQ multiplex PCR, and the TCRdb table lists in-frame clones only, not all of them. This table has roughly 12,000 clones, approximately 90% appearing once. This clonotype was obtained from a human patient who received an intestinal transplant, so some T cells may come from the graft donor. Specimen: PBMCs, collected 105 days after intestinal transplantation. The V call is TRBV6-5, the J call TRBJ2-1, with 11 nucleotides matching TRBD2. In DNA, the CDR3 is TGTGCCAGCGGGGGGTTAGCGGGAGGGAACGAGCAGTTCTTC. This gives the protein CASGGLAGGNEQFF.